The following is a T cell receptor beta chain sequence with its context. Its antigen is unidentified. This sample is drawn from a study of T cell responses to AZD1222 COVID-19 vaccine. Study-level points and caveats: Baseline serostatus was positive in only six or seven AZD1222 recipients.

The repertoire was sequenced with immunoSEQ multiplex PCR; TCRdb's copy has only in-frame clones and lacks some. The data hold 120,000 to 150,000 clones, with approximately 90% observed a single time. Trimming removed 4 bases from V and 3 bases from J; junction bases left unmatched: 7. Germline V CDR1 and CDR2: MGHRA, YSYEKL. CDR3 length equals 18 residues. The sequencing used peripheral blood, collected 28 days after the second AZD1222 dose. The receptor was isolated from an adult who received the AZD1222 COVID-19 vaccine. This chain uses TRBV4-1 with TRBJ2-4; 15 nucleotides align to TRBD2. CDR3 amino acids: CASSLGLAGGRGKNIQYF. DNA of the CDR3: TGCGCCAGCAGCCTTGGACTAGCGGGAGGGCGGGGCAAAAACATTCAGTACTTC.